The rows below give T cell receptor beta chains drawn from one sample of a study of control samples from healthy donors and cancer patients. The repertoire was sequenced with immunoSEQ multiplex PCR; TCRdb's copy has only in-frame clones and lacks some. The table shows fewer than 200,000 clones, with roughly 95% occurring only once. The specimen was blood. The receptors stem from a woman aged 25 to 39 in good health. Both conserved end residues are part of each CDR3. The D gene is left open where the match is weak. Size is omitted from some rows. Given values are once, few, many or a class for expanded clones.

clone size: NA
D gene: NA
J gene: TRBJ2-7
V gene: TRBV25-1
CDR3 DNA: TGTGCCAGCAGTGAATACCCGGGGGCGGCCACCTACGAGCAGTACTTC
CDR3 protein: CASSEYPGAATYEQYF

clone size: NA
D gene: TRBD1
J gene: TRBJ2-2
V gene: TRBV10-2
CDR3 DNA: TGCGCCAGCACCCGGACAGGTCTTAACACCGGGGAGCTGTTTTTT
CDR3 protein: CASTRTGLNTGELFF

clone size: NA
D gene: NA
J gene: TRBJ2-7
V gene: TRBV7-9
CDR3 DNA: TGTGCCAGCAGCTTTTCGACAGACTCGGGCCAGCAGTACTTC
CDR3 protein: CASSFSTDSGQQYF

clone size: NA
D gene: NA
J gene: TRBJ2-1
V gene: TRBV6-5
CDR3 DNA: TGTGCCAGCAGGGGGCGGGTCCCCTACAATGAGCAGTTCTTC
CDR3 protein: CASRGRVPYNEQFF

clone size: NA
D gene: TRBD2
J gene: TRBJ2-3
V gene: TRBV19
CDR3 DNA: TGTGCCAGTACTTATTCTGGGACTAGCGGGGCATCGGGGGGTGGAGATACGCAGTATTTT
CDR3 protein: CASTYSGTSGASGGGDTQYF

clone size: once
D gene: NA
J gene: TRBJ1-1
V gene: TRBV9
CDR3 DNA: TGTGCCAGCAGCGTGGGCAGGGGAACTGAAGCTTTCTTT
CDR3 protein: CASSVGRGTEAFF

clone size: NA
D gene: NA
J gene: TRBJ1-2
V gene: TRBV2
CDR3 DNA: TGTGCCAGCAGCCGCAGCGTTAACTATGGCTACACCTTC
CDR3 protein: CASSRSVNYGYTF

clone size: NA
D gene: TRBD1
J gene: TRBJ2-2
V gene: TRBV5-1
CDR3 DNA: TGCGCCAGCAGCCGGGACAGGTTGAACACCGGGGAGCTGTTTTTT
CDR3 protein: CASSRDRLNTGELFF

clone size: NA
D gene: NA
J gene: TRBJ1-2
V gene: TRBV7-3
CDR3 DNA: TGTGCCAGCAGCTTAGGGGGCGTGGGCTATGGCTACACCTTC
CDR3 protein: CASSLGGVGYGYTF

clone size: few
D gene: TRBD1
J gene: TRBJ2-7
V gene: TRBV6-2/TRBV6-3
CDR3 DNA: TGTGCCAGCAGTTACCAGCTGGGACAGGGGACCTACGAGCAGTACTTC
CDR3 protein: CASSYQLGQGTYEQYF

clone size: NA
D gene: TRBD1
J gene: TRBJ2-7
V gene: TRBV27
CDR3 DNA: TGTGCCAGCAGACGGACAGGGGGCGTCTACGAGCAGTACTTC
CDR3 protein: CASRRTGGVYEQYF

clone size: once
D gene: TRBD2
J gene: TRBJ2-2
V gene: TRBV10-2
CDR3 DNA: TGCGCCAGCAGTGGCCCTACTTTGACTAGCGGGAGGGCCCTCAACACCGGGGAGCTGTTTTTT
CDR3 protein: CASSGPTLTSGRALNTGELFF

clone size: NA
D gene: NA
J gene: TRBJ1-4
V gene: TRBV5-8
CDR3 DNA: TGTGCCAGCAGCCGAGGGCTCGGTTTAGGGGCGACTAATGAAAAACTGTTTTTT
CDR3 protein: CASSRGLGLGATNEKLFF

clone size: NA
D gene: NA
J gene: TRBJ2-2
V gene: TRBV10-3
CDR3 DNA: TGTGCCTTAAGATGGGGTTTGAACACCGGGGAGCTGTTTTTT
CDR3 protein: CALRWGLNTGELFF

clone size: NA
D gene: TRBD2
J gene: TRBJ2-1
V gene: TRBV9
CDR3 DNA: TGTGCCAGCAGCGTAGGGAGTTCTAGCGGGGCCGACAATGAGCAGTTCTTC
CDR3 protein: CASSVGSSSGADNEQFF

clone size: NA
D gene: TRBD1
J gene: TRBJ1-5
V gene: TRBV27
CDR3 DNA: TGTGCCAGCAGTTTATCGGGACAGGGGCGAAAGCAGCCCCAGCATTTT
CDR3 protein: CASSLSGQGRKQPQHF

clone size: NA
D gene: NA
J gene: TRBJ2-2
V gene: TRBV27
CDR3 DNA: TGTGCCAGCAGTTTAGACATGGTAGGGGCCGGGGAGCTGTTTTTT
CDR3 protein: CASSLDMVGAGELFF

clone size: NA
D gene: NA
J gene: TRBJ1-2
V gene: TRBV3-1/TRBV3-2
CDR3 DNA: TGTGCCAGCAGCCCAACTGCGAGGGCAAGGTATGGCTACACCTTC
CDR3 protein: CASSPTARARYGYTF

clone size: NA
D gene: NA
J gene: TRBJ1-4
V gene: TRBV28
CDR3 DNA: TGTGCCAGCAGTTTAGGAGAGGGGGGACTGTTTTTT
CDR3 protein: CASSLGEGGLFF

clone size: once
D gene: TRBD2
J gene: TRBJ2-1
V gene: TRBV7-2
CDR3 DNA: TGTGCCAGCAGTTCTCTAGCGGGAGCATACAATGAGCAGTTCTTC
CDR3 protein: CASSSLAGAYNEQFF

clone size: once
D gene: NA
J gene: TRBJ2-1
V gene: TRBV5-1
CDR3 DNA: TGCGCCAGCAGCTTTGCGGTGGAGGCCAGCTCCTACAATGAGCAGTTCTTC
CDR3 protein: CASSFAVEASSYNEQFF